These 6 T cell receptor beta chains share one sample of origin, sequenced in a study of vaccination effects on CD4 cells after COVID-19. No antigen has been identified for these receptors. Repertoires were generated with immunoSEQ multiplex PCR, while TCRdb's copy carries only in-frame clones and drops some. Among under 80,000 clones listed, 78% were seen once. Prior to sequencing, the ViraFEST assay stimulated PBMC with viral peptide pools, which expanded the antigen-specific CD4+ T cells. Researchers isolated CD4+ T cells once approximately ten days of culture had elapsed. Prior SARS-CoV-2 infection was absent in the vaccine recipients, as shown by negative nucleocapsid antibodies. Source: CD4+ T cells from PBMCs cultured with SARS-CoV-2 spike peptides, taken before COVID-19 vaccination. These TCRs come from a human donor who received a COVID-19 vaccine.

The chain carries TRBV30 and TRBJ1-2, with D uncertain. Germline V CDR1 and CDR2: GTSNPN, SVGIG (reference sequence). This CDR3 has 14 residues. The V end lost 4 bases, the J end lost 2 bases, and 14 bases lay between the germline ends. The CDR3 nucleotides read TGTGCCTGGACAAGGTCCGCAGTGAACTATGGCTACACCTTC. Amino acid sequence: CAWTRSAVNYGYTF.

This clone was recorded only once. The CDR3 spells CATSDRDRATDTQYF. In nucleotides, the CDR3 is TGTGCCACCAGTGACCGGGACAGGGCCACAGATACGCAGTATTTT. The rearrangement links TRBV24-1 to TRBJ2-3; 9 bases match TRBD1. V lost 4 bases to trimming and J lost 2 bases; unmatched junction nucleotides: 3. This CDR3 contains 15 residues. In germline, CDR1 is KGHDR, CDR2 SFDVKD.

The table lists this clone with a few counts. The chain is built from TRBV6-5 and TRBJ2-7, with D possibly being TRBD2 (5 bases). The V and J ends lost 6 bases and 6 bases respectively, with 18 bases between them. Germline loops: CDR1 MNHEY, CDR2 SVGAGI. This CDR3 region has 14 residues. DNA for the CDR3: TGTGCCAGCAGACCCCGGACTGTATCAGGCGAGCAGTACGTC. Its translation is CASRPRTVSGEQYV.

The rearrangement links TRBV5-5 to TRBJ2-7; D perhaps matches TRBD1 (7 bases). The germline V gene encodes CDR1 SGHKS and CDR2 YYEKEE (reference sequence). V lost 4 bases to trimming and J lost 1 base, with 15 bases between them. The CDR3 is 15 residues long. The CDR3 nucleotides are TGTGCCAGCAGCACGGGCCAGGGGGGATCCTACGAGCAGTACGTC. Protein product: CASSTGQGGSYEQYV.

The chain combines TRBV19 with TRBJ2-2; tentative D call: TRBD1 (5 bases). CDR1 is LNHDA and CDR2 is SQIVND in the germline V gene (reference sequence). The V and J ends lost 6 bases and 5 bases respectively, with 13 bases between them. CDR3 length: 14 amino acids. In DNA, the CDR3 is TGTGCCAGTAGCGTCGACAGATTTACCGGGGAGCTGTTTTTT. Translation gives CASSVDRFTGELFF.

The V call is TRBV7-6, the J call TRBJ2-6, with 12 bases aligning to TRBD1. CDR1 SGHVS and CDR2 FNYEAQ come from the germline V gene. This CDR3 region has 20 residues. The V gene end was trimmed by 2 bases and the J gene end by 2 bases; junction bases not matched to a gene: 10. CDR3 sequence: CASSLYPGQGARPGANVLTF. CDR3 DNA sequence: TGTGCCAGCAGCTTATATCCGGGACAGGGGGCAAGGCCTGGGGCCAACGTCCTGACTTTC.